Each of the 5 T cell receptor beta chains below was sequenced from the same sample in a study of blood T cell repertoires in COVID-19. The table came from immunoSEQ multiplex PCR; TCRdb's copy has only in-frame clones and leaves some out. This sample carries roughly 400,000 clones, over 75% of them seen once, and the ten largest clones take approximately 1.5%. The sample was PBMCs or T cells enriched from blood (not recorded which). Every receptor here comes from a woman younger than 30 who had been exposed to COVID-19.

The CDR3 here is CASSLDREDTQYF. In nucleotides, the CDR3 is TGTGCCAGCAGCTTAGACAGGGAGGATACGCAGTATTTT. V is TRBV7-8 and J is TRBJ2-3; D possibly corresponds to TRBD1 (6 bases). The germline V and J ends were trimmed by 1 base and 6 bases, with 8 bases remaining between them. Germline lookup yields CDR1 SGHVS and CDR2 FQNEAQ. The CDR3 sequence is 13 residues long.

The CDR3 DNA follows: TGTGCCAGCAGAGCGAACTACGCGAACACCGGGGAGCTGTTTTTT. Its translation is CASRANYANTGELFF. V usage is TRBV6-5 and J usage is TRBJ2-2; D is undetermined. Trimming removed 6 bases from V and 0 bases from J, with 11 bases in between. Germline lookup yields CDR1 MNHEY and CDR2 SVGAGI. The CDR3 sequence is 15 residues long.

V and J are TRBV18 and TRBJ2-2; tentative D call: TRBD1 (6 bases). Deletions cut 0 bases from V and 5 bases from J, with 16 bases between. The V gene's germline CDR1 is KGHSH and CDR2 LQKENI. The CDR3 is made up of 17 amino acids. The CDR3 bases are TGTGCCAGCTCACCACCCCCACATTTAGGGACAACCGGGGAGCTGTTTTTT. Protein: CASSPPPHLGTTGELFF.

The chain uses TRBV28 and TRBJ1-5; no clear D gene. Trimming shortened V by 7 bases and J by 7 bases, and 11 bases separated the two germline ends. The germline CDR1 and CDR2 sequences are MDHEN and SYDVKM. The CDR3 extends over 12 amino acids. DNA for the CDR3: TGTGCCAGCACGGAGACGGGGCAGCCCCAGCATTTT. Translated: CASTETGQPQHF.

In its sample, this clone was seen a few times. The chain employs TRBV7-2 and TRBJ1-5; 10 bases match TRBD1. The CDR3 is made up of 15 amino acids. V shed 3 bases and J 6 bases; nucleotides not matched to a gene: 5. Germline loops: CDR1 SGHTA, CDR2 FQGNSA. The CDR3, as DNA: TGTGCCAGCAGCTTGGCGGGACAGGGGATTCAGCCCCAGCATTTT. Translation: CASSLAGQGIQPQHF.